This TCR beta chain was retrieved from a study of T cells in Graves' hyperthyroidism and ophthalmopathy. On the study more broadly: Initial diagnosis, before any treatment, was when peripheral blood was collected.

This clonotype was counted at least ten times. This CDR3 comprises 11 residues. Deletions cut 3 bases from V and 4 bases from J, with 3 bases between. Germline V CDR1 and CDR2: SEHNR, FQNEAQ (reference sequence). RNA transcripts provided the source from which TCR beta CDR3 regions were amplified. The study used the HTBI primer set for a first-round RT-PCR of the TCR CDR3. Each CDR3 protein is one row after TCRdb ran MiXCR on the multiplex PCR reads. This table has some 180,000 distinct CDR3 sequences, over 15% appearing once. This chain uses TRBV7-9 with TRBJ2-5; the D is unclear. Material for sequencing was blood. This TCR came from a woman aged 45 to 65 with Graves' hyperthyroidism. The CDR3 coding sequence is TGTGCCAGCAGCTTTCCAGAGACCCAGTACTTC. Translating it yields CASSFPETQYF. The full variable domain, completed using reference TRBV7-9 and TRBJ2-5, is DTGVSQNPRHKITKRGQNVTFRCDPISEHNRLYWYRQTLGQGPEFLTYFQNEAQLEKSRLLSDRFSAERPKGSFSTLEIQRTEQGDSAMYLCASSFPETQYFGPGTRLLVL.